This TCR beta chain was found in a study of response to subunit inactivated influenza vaccine. This clonotype was picked up a small number of times. The antigen is undetermined. TCRdb reprocessed the RT-PCR reads via MiXCR and lists one record per CDR3 protein. The sample lists about 520,000 distinct CDR3 sequences, approximately 6.9% occurring once. Points from the study as a whole: Each seasonal influenza vaccination, the authors suggested, recruits few new T cells.

The CDR3 has 13 residues. Between the trimmed V and J ends, which lost 7 bases and 0 bases, there was a span of 9 bases. Germline V gene sequence: CDR1 SGHTA, CDR2 FQGNSA. The genes are TRBV7-2 and TRBJ2-5; D remains ambiguous. The source was PBMCs from blood, collected around 25 months after vaccination. This clonotype was sampled from a man aged 50 to 69 who received an inactivated influenza vaccine. The CDR3 region is CASTPRNQETQYF. CDR3 sequence (DNA): TGTGCCAGCACCCCACGGAACCAAGAGACCCAGTACTTC.